Following are 2 T cell receptor beta chains from one sample sequenced in a study of blood T cell repertoires in COVID-19. Libraries were prepared by immunoSEQ multiplex PCR; TCRdb keeps only in-frame clonotypes and omits some of them. The sample has about 140,000 clones, about 85% seen once. The material sequenced was peripheral blood. The receptors were sampled from a human donor in a cohort sampled during active COVID-19.

The chain joins TRBV19 to TRBJ2-6; the match to TRBD1 covers 9 bases. Germline assignment: CDR1 LNHDA and CDR2 SQIVND (reference sequence). This CDR3 region has 16 residues. J lost 2 bases, V lost 6 bases, and 5 bases had no gene match. In DNA, the CDR3 is TGTGCCAGTAGGGAGACAGGGGGGACTGGGGCCAACGTCCTGACTTTC. This encodes CASRETGGTGANVLTF. Based on the CDR3 plus reference TRBV19 and TRBJ2-6, the full variable domain is DGGITQSPKYLFRKEGQNVTLSCEQNLNHDAMYWYRQDPGQGLRLIYYSQIVNDFQKGDIAEGYSVSREKKESFPLTVTSAQKNPTAFYLCASRETGGTGANVLTFGAGSRLTVL.

The gene calls are TRBV3-1 (or the pseudogene TRBV3-2) and TRBJ1-1; maybe TRBD1 (5 bases). Per germline, CDR1 LGHDT and CDR2 YNNKEL (reference sequence). V was trimmed by 3 bases and J by 4 bases, leaving 15 bases between them. CDR3 size: 15 residues. CDR3 in DNA: TGTGCCAGCAGCCAGATGACAGCCATGGGCACTGAAGCTTTCTTT. It translates to CASSQMTAMGTEAFF.